The entry below gives a single TCR beta chain sequence along with its context. Its specificity is unknown. The protocol was immunoSEQ multiplex PCR, while the TCRdb copy is restricted to in-frame clones and leaves out a portion. The sample yields tens of thousands of clones, 91% seen once. This entry comes from a study of graft-versus-host responses after intestinal transplantation. The CDR3 has 14 amino acids. Looked up from germline, CDR1 is SGHTA and CDR2 is FQGNSA. Trimming at V came to 6 bases and at J to 0 bases, leaving 4 bases not matched to a gene. The receptor comes from a human donor who received an intestinal transplant. The J gene is TRBJ2-5, the V gene TRBV7-2, with 7 bases identical to TRBD2. This sample comprised unstimulated CD4+ T cells sorted from spleen or lymph node cells, obtained before intestinal transplant. CDR3 nucleotides: TGTGCCAGCAGTTGGGGGACTAACCAAGAGACCCAGTACTTC. It specifies CASSWGTNQETQYF.